The 16 T cell receptor beta chains below were found in one sample sequenced in a study of OX40 agonist ivuxolimab in advanced cancers. Measured with immunoSEQ multiplex PCR; TCRdb has only the in-frame clones, and not every one. Of some 150,000 clones detected, over 75% appear once; the ten largest clones hold 0.9% to 1.2%. Material: CD4+ or CD8+ T cells sorted from blood, obtained in a trial of the OX40 agonist ivuxolimab. These receptors all come from an adult with an advanced solid tumor such as melanoma, head and neck, liver or kidney cancer.

The gene calls are TRBV18 and TRBJ1-1; the D is unclear. CDR1 is KGHSH, CDR2 LQKENI, per germline. Trimming stripped 3 bases from V and 3 bases from J, with 11 bases between. The CDR3 sequence is 14 residues long. The CDR3 nucleotides read TGTGCCAGCTCACCCGTACCGAGGGACACTGAAGCTTTCTTT. It translates to CASSPVPRDTEAFF.

The chain has TRBV6-5 and TRBJ2-7; perhaps TRBD2 as D (6 bases). The CDR3 extends over 14 amino acids. Trimming removed 4 bases at V and 2 bases at J, with 12 bases between. Germline assignment: CDR1 MNHEY and CDR2 SVGAGI. The CDR3 DNA reads TGTGCCAGCAGTTCAGCACTAGCTACCTACGAGCAGTACTTC. It is translated as CASSSALATYEQYF.

This chain links TRBV5-1 with TRBJ2-2; TRBD2 aligns across 13 bases. The germline V gene has CDR1 SGHRS and CDR2 YFSETQ. This CDR3 spans 18 amino acids. The junction had 12 bases not matched to a gene; V was cut back by 3 bases and J by 7 bases. The DNA for the CDR3 is TGCGCCAGCAGCTGGACTCCGGGACTAGCGGGATTACGCGGGGAGCTGTTTTTT. This encodes CASSWTPGLAGLRGELFF.

V usage is TRBV7-6 and J usage is TRBJ2-7; perhaps D is TRBD1 or TRBD2 (6 bases each). V shed 5 bases and J shed 6 bases, with 20 bases lying between them. Germline assignment: CDR1 SGHVS and CDR2 FNYEAQ. CDR3 size: 15 residues. CDR3 bases: TGTGCCAGCAGCCTACGAGGGGGTCCCGGGGGCGAGCAGTACTTC. Amino acids: CASSLRGGPGGEQYF. Based on the CDR3 plus reference TRBV7-6 and TRBJ2-7, the full variable domain is GAGVSQSPRYKVTKRGQDVALRCDPISGHVSLYWYRQALGQGPEFLTYFNYEAQQDKSGLPNDRFSAERPEGSISTLTIQRTEQRDSAMYRCASSLRGGPGGEQYFGPGTRLTVT.

The rearrangement uses TRBV9 and TRBJ1-4; D not resolved. Germline CDR1 is SGDLS and CDR2 is YYNGEE. Trimming took 0 bases from V and 0 from J, leaving 15 bases between them. The CDR3 is 18 residues long. CDR3 loop: CASSVALGSGSTNEKLFF. For the CDR3, the DNA is TGTGCCAGCAGCGTAGCTTTAGGCTCTGGATCAACTAATGAAAAACTGTTTTTT.

V is TRBV19 and J is TRBJ1-5, with D possibly matching TRBD1 (5 bases). Germline V gene data show CDR1 as LNHDA and CDR2 as SQIVND (reference sequence). CDR3 size: 17 residues. V was clipped by 0 bases and J by 5 bases, with 17 bases between them. CDR3 sequence: CASSIDPSRQRYQPQHF. The CDR3, as DNA: TGTGCCAGTAGTATAGATCCTAGTAGACAGAGATATCAGCCCCAGCATTTT.

The chain has TRBV7-9 and TRBJ1-3; D is undetermined. This CDR3 spans 14 amino acids. V was shortened by 7 bases and J by 0 bases, with 10 bases between the two germline ends. Per the germline V gene, CDR1 is SEHNR and CDR2 is FQNEAQ (reference sequence). The CDR3 DNA follows: TGTGCCAGCACGATGACGGACTCTGGAAACACCATATATTTT. Translation: CASTMTDSGNTIYF.

The gene calls are TRBV5-8 and TRBJ1-4, with D unclear. Germline values: CDR1 SGHTS, CDR2 YDEGEE. The CDR3 runs 14 residues. V lost 0 bases to trimming and J lost 2 bases, with 5 bases between them. Here the CDR3 reads CASSLGQTNEKLFF. The CDR3 coding sequence is TGTGCCAGCAGCTTGGGGCAGACTAATGAAAAACTGTTTTTT.

This clone has just a few counts. The chain carries TRBV30 and TRBJ1-1; D gene unclear. CDR1 GTSNPN and CDR2 SVGIG come from the germline V gene (reference sequence). The CDR3 loop spans 15 amino acids. V was cut by 4 bases and J by 1 base, with 16 bases left in between. CDR3 residues: CAWNQRLFKNTEAFF. For the CDR3, the DNA is TGTGCCTGGAACCAACGCTTGTTCAAGAACACTGAAGCTTTCTTT.

The rearrangement links TRBV5-4 to TRBJ1-6, with a tentative D call TRBD1 (6 bases). Germline CDR1 is SGHNT and CDR2 is YYREEE (reference sequence). V was cut by 1 base and J by 7 bases, with 9 bases left in between. The CDR3 extends over 14 amino acids. The CDR3 here is CASSLRDKNSPLHF. DNA for the CDR3: TGTGCCAGCAGCTTGCGGGACAAGAATTCACCCCTCCACTTT.

CDR3 sequence (DNA): TGCGCCAGCAGCTCCTACGGGACGGAATCTTATGAAGAGACCCAGTACTTC. Protein product: CASSSYGTESYEETQYF. The V call is TRBV5-1, the J call TRBJ2-5; either TRBD1 or TRBD2 may fit D (5 bases each). Germline V gene sequence: CDR1 SGHRS, CDR2 YFSETQ. This CDR3 region has 17 residues. V lost 3 bases and J 3 bases, leaving 21 bases between the germline ends.

V and J are TRBV11-1 and TRBJ1-1; TRBD1 matches at 7 bases. J lost 0 bases, V lost 4 bases, and 8 bases had no gene match. Per germline, CDR1 SGHAT and CDR2 FQDESV (reference sequence). This CDR3 has 16 amino acids. The CDR3: CASSSGRGRVNTEAFF. The CDR3, as DNA: TGTGCCAGCAGCTCTGGTAGGGGGCGCGTGAACACTGAAGCTTTCTTT.

The chain recombines TRBV4-2 with TRBJ1-1; 10 bases fit TRBD1. This CDR3 has 18 amino acids. V lost 1 base to trimming and J lost 2 bases; unmatched junction nucleotides: 10. Germline-derived CDR1 and CDR2 are LGHNA and YNFKEQ. The CDR3 region is CASSQAGGTGAPNTEAFF. The CDR3 DNA reads as TGTGCCAGCAGCCAAGCTGGCGGGACAGGGGCCCCTAACACTGAAGCTTTCTTT.

The V call is TRBV5-8, the J call TRBJ1-1; no reliable D call. The V gene's germline CDR1 is SGHTS and CDR2 YDEGEE. V was pared by 0 bases and J by 0 bases, with 6 bases between. CDR3 length: 14 residues. The DNA for the CDR3 is TGTGCCAGCAGCTTGGTGTTGATGAACACTGAAGCTTTCTTT. It specifies CASSLVLMNTEAFF.

This chain links TRBV11-3 with TRBJ2-5; 12 bases fit TRBD2. Germline loops: CDR1 SGHNT, CDR2 YENEEA. The ends lost 5 bases at V and 2 bases at J; junction bases unmatched: 6. This CDR3 is built from 16 residues. CDR3 region: CASSLRTSGKQETQYF. The CDR3 DNA follows: TGTGCCAGCAGCCTAAGGACTAGCGGGAAACAAGAGACCCAGTACTTC. Using reference TRBV11-3 and TRBJ2-5 for the parts outside the CDR3, the full variable domain is EAGVVQSPRYKIIEKKQPVAFWCNPISGHNTLYWYLQNLGQGPELLIRYENEEAVDDSQLPKDRFSAERLKGVDSTLKIQPAELGDSAVYLCASSLRTSGKQETQYFGPGTRLLVL.

This sequence joins TRBV6-6 and TRBJ1-1; 9 bases line up with TRBD1. There are 15 residues in the CDR3. Germline CDR1 and CDR2: MNHNY and SVGAGI (reference sequence). After removal of 6 bases from V and 6 bases from J, the junction contained 11 bases not matched to a gene. CDR3 DNA: TGTGCCAGCAGATTCACAGGGGGCTCGGCCCCTGAAGCTTTCTTT. Translating gives CASRFTGGSAPEAFF.